This is a list of T cell receptor beta chains from one sample in a study of blood T cell repertoires in COVID-19. The table came from immunoSEQ multiplex PCR; TCRdb's copy has only in-frame clones and leaves some out. In the table there are approximately 150,000 clones, 84% of which are singletons. Source material: peripheral blood. The receptors originated from a woman older than 75 with acute or convalescent COVID-19. Both conserved end residues are part of each CDR3. Fields, in order: V gene, J gene, D gene, clone size, CDR3 DNA, CDR3 protein. D genes are given only for firm matches. Size values are once, few and many counts, or a class for expanded clones, and some rows have none.

>TRBV27|TRBJ2-7|-|-
TGTGCCAGCAGCCGATACTTGCAGGCGGGGACCCTCTACGAGCAGTACTTC
CASSRYLQAGTLYEQYF
>TRBV5-6|TRBJ1-3|-|-
TGTGCCAGCAGCTTTCTCGGCTCTGGAAACACCATATATTTT
CASSFLGSGNTIYF
>TRBV5-1|TRBJ2-2|-|-
TGCGCCAGCAGGTTGGGGCCCTCCACGAACACCGGGGAGCTGTTTTTT
CASRLGPSTNTGELFF
>TRBV7-9|TRBJ1-2|-|-
TGTGCCAGCAGCCCGGGGGGGTTTTCGGGGCACTATGGCTACACCTTC
CASSPGGFSGHYGYTF
>TRBV5-1|TRBJ1-2|TRBD1|-
TGCGCCAGCAGCCCTGGTGCCCAGGGGGCAGGGGAAGGCTACACCTTC
CASSPGAQGAGEGYTF
>TRBV6-2/TRBV6-3|TRBJ2-7|-|-
TGTGCCAGCAGTTACGGGTTGGGGGGATTCTACGAGCAGTACTTC
CASSYGLGGFYEQYF
>TRBV6-2/TRBV6-3|TRBJ2-7|TRBD2|-
TGTGCCAGCAGTTGGACTAGCGGGGCCTACGAGCAGTACTTC
CASSWTSGAYEQYF
>TRBV6-5|TRBJ1-1|-|-
TGTGCCAGCAGACGGGACGGACTATCGAACACTGAAGCTTTCTTT
CASRRDGLSNTEAFF
>TRBV7-2|TRBJ1-1|-|-
TGTGCCAGCAGCTTAGATGACAGAGTCTCTGAAGCTTTCTTT
CASSLDDRVSEAFF
>TRBV19|TRBJ2-3|TRBD2|-
TGTGCCAGTAGATGGAGCGGGACGACAGATACGCAGTATTTT
CASRWSGTTDTQYF
>TRBV6-5|TRBJ1-5|-|-
TGTGCCAGCCGAGGGGGGGGGAATCAGCCCCAGCATTTT
CASRGGGNQPQHF
>TRBV5-8|TRBJ1-4|TRBD1|-
TGTGCCAGCAGCTTGGAAGGGACAGGTGAAAAACTGTTTTTT
CASSLEGTGEKLFF
>TRBV3-1/TRBV3-2|TRBJ2-7|-|-
TGTGCCAGCAGCCAAGGTCCCCAGTACGAGCAGTACTTC
CASSQGPQYEQYF
>TRBV11-2|TRBJ1-2|TRBD1|once
TGTGCCAGCAGCTTATATAAGGGGGACAGGGACTATGGCTACACCTTC
CASSLYKGDRDYGYTF
>TRBV11-2|TRBJ2-2|TRBD2|-
TGTGCCAGCAGACCAGACTGGACTAGCGGGGGCCCGAACACCGGGGAGCTGTTTTTT
CASRPDWTSGGPNTGELFF
>TRBV11-2|TRBJ2-1|-|-
TGTGCCAGCAGCATGACAGACTACAATGAGCAGTTCTTC
CASSMTDYNEQFF
>TRBV19|TRBJ2-5|-|-
TGTGCCAGTAGTATATTATTCGGGAGTGAGACCCAGTACTTC
CASSILFGSETQYF
>TRBV19|TRBJ2-1|TRBD2|-
TGTGCCAGTAGAGTTTGGCGGGAGGGCCCCGAGCAGTTCTTC
CASRVWREGPEQFF
>TRBV5-1|TRBJ1-2|-|few
TGCGCCAGCAGGCCTGGACTGGACTATGGCTACACCTTC
CASRPGLDYGYTF
>TRBV2|TRBJ2-2|-|-
TGTGCCAGCAGTGAACAGGGTACTTACACCGGGGAGCTGTTTTTT
CASSEQGTYTGELFF
>TRBV11-2|TRBJ2-5|TRBD2|-
TGTGCCAGCAGCTTATTTTGGACTAGCGGGGTAGAGACCCAGTACTTC
CASSLFWTSGVETQYF
>TRBV4-3|TRBJ2-7|-|-
TGCGCCAGCAGCCAAGAAGAGGGCTACGAGCAGTACTTC
CASSQEEGYEQYF
>TRBV18|TRBJ1-1|-|-
TGTGCCAGCTCACCTGGTTTTCGGACTGAAGCTTTCTTT
CASSPGFRTEAFF
>TRBV27|TRBJ2-7|-|few
TGTGCCAGCAGTTTAAGGGCCCAGGGCAGCTCCTACGAGCAGTACTTC
CASSLRAQGSSYEQYF
>TRBV20-1|TRBJ1-2|-|-
TGCAGTGCTGAGAGGACAGATGGCTACACCTTC
CSAERTDGYTF
>TRBV4-3|TRBJ2-2|TRBD2|-
TGCGCCAGCAGCCAATTTTCGGCGGGGGACACCGGGGAGCTGTTTTTT
CASSQFSAGDTGELFF
>TRBV10-2|TRBJ2-7|-|-
TGCGCCAGCAGGGCGGCCGGGTTGTCTCACGAGCAGTACTTC
CASRAAGLSHEQYF
>TRBV7-2|TRBJ1-5|-|-
TGTGCCAGCAGCTCGACAGCTGACAGCAATCAGCCCCAGCATTTT
CASSSTADSNQPQHF
>TRBV5-1|TRBJ1-2|TRBD1|-
TGCGCCAGCAGCTCCCGGGACAGGGGAACGGCTAACTATGGCTACACCTTC
CASSSRDRGTANYGYTF
>TRBV5-1|TRBJ2-7|TRBD1|once
TGCGCCAGCGGGACAGGACAGGGGGCCTACGAGCAGTACTTC
CASGTGQGAYEQYF
>TRBV18|TRBJ2-1|-|-
TGTGCCAGCTCACCACCGGGCAGCTCCTACAATGAGCAGTTCTTC
CASSPPGSSYNEQFF
>TRBV18|TRBJ2-3|TRBD1|-
TGTGCCAGCTCTCCCCAGGGGGCGCACACAGATACGCAGTATTTT
CASSPQGAHTDTQYF
>TRBV28|TRBJ1-5|TRBD1|-
TGTGCCAGCAGTTACAGGGGGGGAGGCAATCAGCCCCAGCATTTT
CASSYRGGGNQPQHF
>TRBV30|TRBJ2-2|TRBD1|many
TGTGCCCGCCGGACAGGGACGAACACCGGGGAGCTGTTTTTT
CARRTGTNTGELFF
>TRBV7-9|TRBJ2-5|TRBD2|-
TGTGCCAGCAGCGAACAGACTAGCGGGGACCAAGAGACCCAGTACTTC
CASSEQTSGDQETQYF
>TRBV21-1|TRBJ1-1|-|-
TGTGCCAGCAGCAAAGATCCGGGGTTAAAGACTGAAGCTTTCTTT
CASSKDPGLKTEAFF
>TRBV30|TRBJ1-6|-|-
TGTGCCTGGAGGTTGACCGGAGACTCCTATAATTCACCCCTCCACTTT
CAWRLTGDSYNSPLHF
>TRBV7-2|TRBJ1-6|-|-
TGTGCCAGCAGCAAAAAGGCAGGGGATAATTCACCCCTCCACTTT
CASSKKAGDNSPLHF
>TRBV5-1|TRBJ2-1|TRBD2|-
TGCGCCAGCAGCTTGGTTCCGGGGGGACTATACAATGAGCAGTTCTTC
CASSLVPGGLYNEQFF
>TRBV7-9|TRBJ2-7|TRBD1|-
TGTGCCAGCAGCGCCGGGACAGGGATCGACGAGCAGTACTTC
CASSAGTGIDEQYF
>TRBV14|TRBJ1-6|TRBD1|-
TGTGCCAGCAGCCCGCGGACAGGGATTAATTCACCCCTCCACTTT
CASSPRTGINSPLHF
>TRBV27|TRBJ1-6|TRBD1|-
TGTGCCAGCGGACAGGGCCACAACTATAATTCACCCCTCCACTTT
CASGQGHNYNSPLHF
>TRBV4-3|TRBJ2-2|TRBD2|-
TGCGCCAGCAGCCAAGTGGGGGGGTACACCGGGGAGCTGTTTTTT
CASSQVGGYTGELFF
>TRBV7-2|TRBJ2-7|TRBD2|-
TGTGCCAGCAGCTTAGGACTAGCGGGGACCTACGAGCAGTACTTC
CASSLGLAGTYEQYF
>TRBV27|TRBJ2-7|-|once
TGTGCCAGCAGTCCCCAGCGGTACGACTACGAGCAGTACTTC
CASSPQRYDYEQYF